These 21 T cell receptor beta chains were sequenced from one sample in a study of blood T cell repertoires in COVID-19. Libraries were prepared by immunoSEQ multiplex PCR; TCRdb keeps only in-frame clonotypes and omits some of them. The sample consists of 200,000 to 250,000 clones, roughly four fifths of them appearing once. The sample consisted of PBMCs or T cells enriched from blood (not recorded which). These receptors all come from a woman aged 55-69 years who had recovered from COVID-19.

In this sample, this clone turned up a few times. The chain combines TRBV25-1 with TRBJ2-1; no firm D call. The V end lost 1 base, the J end lost 2 bases, and 9 bases lay between the germline ends. Germline V gives CDR1 MGHDK, CDR2 SYGVNS. The CDR3 loop spans 15 amino acids. CDR3 nucleotides: TGTGCCAGCAGTGAATTGACTGCAACCTACAATGAGCAGTTCTTC. Residues: CASSELTATYNEQFF.

This chain uses TRBV20-1 with TRBJ1-1; no reliable D call. CDR1 DFQATT and CDR2 SNEGSKA come from the germline V gene (reference sequence). The CDR3 is made up of 11 amino acids. V lost 5 bases to trimming and J lost 1 base, with 5 bases between them. CDR3 in DNA: TGCAGTGCTCCAGAGAACACTGAAGCTTTCTTT. This encodes CSAPENTEAFF.

The chain carries TRBV4-1 and TRBJ2-1; a weak D match, TRBD2 (8 bases). The CDR3 contains 16 residues. In germline, CDR1 is MGHRA, CDR2 YSYEKL. V dropped 5 bases and J dropped 5 bases, with 19 bases sitting between them. CDR3 nucleotide sequence: TGCGCCAGCAGCGGACAGGCGGCGGGGGGCCACAATGAGCAGTTCTTC. Translated, it gives CASSGQAAGGHNEQFF.

J is TRBJ2-1 and V is TRBV5-6; 7 bases map to TRBD2. The length of the CDR3 is 16 residues. J lost 4 bases, V lost 0 bases, and 7 bases had no gene match. Germline V gene lookup returns CDR1 SGHDT and CDR2 YYEEEE. CDR3 nucleotide sequence: TGTGCCAGCAGCTTGGTCGGTAGCGGGTATTACAATGAGCAGTTCTTC. This codes for CASSLVGSGYYNEQFF.

V and J are TRBV10-3 and TRBJ1-6; a weak D match, TRBD1 (6 bases). Trimming removed 0 bases from V and 6 bases from J, with 9 bases in between. The CDR3 covers 15 residues. Germline loops: CDR1 ENHRY, CDR2 SYGVKD. CDR3 nucleotide sequence: TGTGCCATCAGTGAGTCGGGCAGGGGTAATTCACCCCTCCACTTT. This gives the protein CAISESGRGNSPLHF.

V usage is TRBV5-1 and J usage is TRBJ2-1, with D unclear. From germline, CDR1 is SGHRS and CDR2 YFSETQ. The CDR3 runs 14 residues. V shed 0 bases and J shed 3 bases, with 7 bases lying between them. This chain's CDR3 is CASSLAANYNEQFF. The CDR3 DNA reads TGCGCCAGCAGCTTGGCCGCGAACTACAATGAGCAGTTCTTC. Full variable domain (rest looked up from reference TRBV5-1 and TRBJ2-1): KAGVTQTPRYLIKTRGQQVTLSCSPISGHRSVSWYQQTPGQGLQFLFEYFSETQRNKGNFPGRFSGRQFSNSRSEMNVSTLELGDSALYLCASSLAANYNEQFFGPGTRLTVL.

The V gene is TRBV3-1 (or the pseudogene TRBV3-2), the J gene TRBJ1-2; 9 nucleotides align to TRBD1. This CDR3 is 15 amino acids long. J gave up 2 bases and V 3 bases, and 4 bases lay outside the gene matches. Germline loops: CDR1 LGHDT, CDR2 YNNKEL (reference sequence). CDR3 loop: CASSQLGTGNYGYTF. Here the CDR3 DNA reads TGTGCCAGCAGCCAGCTGGGGACAGGGAACTATGGCTACACCTTC.

Comment on this clone: The DNA is omitted, as the CDR3 cannot be located on it reliably, and the CDR3 follows TCRdb's listing. The genes are TRBV21-1 and TRBJ1-2. TRBV21-1 is listed as a pseudogene. A total of 14 residues make up the CDR3, ends included. CDR3 in amino acids: CASSKVGRGNGYTF.

The chain recombines TRBV18 with TRBJ2-7, with D maybe TRBD2 (6 bases). Germline lookup yields CDR1 KGHSH and CDR2 LQKENI. V lost 3 bases to trimming and J lost 6 bases, with 18 bases between them. There are 15 residues in the CDR3. CDR3 in DNA: TGTGCCAGCTCACCTACCCGGGCGGGAATAAGCGAGCAGTACTTC. Amino acids: CASSPTRAGISEQYF.

The chain uses TRBV27 and TRBJ1-4; 9 bases are a match to TRBD1. Per the germline V gene, CDR1 is MNHEY and CDR2 is SMNVEV (reference sequence). Trimming took 10 bases from V and 8 from J; bases not matched to a gene: 8. This CDR3 is built from 13 residues. This CDR3 reads CATRGQGNEKLFF. The CDR3 bases are TGTGCCACCAGAGGACAGGGGAACGAAAAACTGTTTTTT.

The V call is TRBV5-1, the J call TRBJ1-2; the match to TRBD1 covers 10 bases. J lost 6 bases, V lost 4 bases, and 6 bases had no gene match. The CDR3 is 14 residues long. Per germline, CDR1 SGHRS and CDR2 YFSETQ. For the CDR3, the DNA is TGCGCCAGCAGCGTGTCCGGGACAGGGGATGGCTACACCTTC. This encodes CASSVSGTGDGYTF.

V is TRBV7-8 and J is TRBJ2-5; unclear D gene. V shed 4 bases and J shed 1 base, with 7 bases lying between them. CDR1 SGHVS and CDR2 FQNEAQ come from the germline V gene. The CDR3 contains 13 residues. CDR3 nucleotides: TGTGCCAGCAGCTATGACTTCCAAGAGACCCAGTACTTC. Its protein is CASSYDFQETQYF.

This clone was detected only a few times. The rearrangement uses TRBV6-5 and TRBJ1-2, with 10 bases matching TRBD1. There are 14 residues in the CDR3. V shed 6 bases and J 4 bases; nucleotides not matched to a gene: 5. Germline CDR1 and CDR2: MNHEY and SVGAGI. CDR3 region: CASRTGQGSYGYTF. The DNA of the CDR3 is TGTGCCAGCAGGACGGGACAGGGGAGCTATGGCTACACCTTC.

The chain employs TRBV27 and TRBJ2-2; D might be TRBD2 (6 bases). The CDR3 has 18 residues. In germline, CDR1 is MNHEY, CDR2 SMNVEV (reference sequence). The CDR3 DNA follows: TGTGCGACCAGCACTACGATTGGGAGGATCTCGAACACCGGGGAGCTGTTTTTT. This codes for CATSTTIGRISNTGELFF.

CDR3 in DNA: TGTGCCAGAAGCCCGCGTAAGGGGGCCCAGACCTACGAGCAGTACTTC. Translated: CARSPRKGAQTYEQYF. J is TRBJ2-7 and V is TRBV5-3; 7 bases match TRBD1. TRBV5-3 is an ORF, with its function uncertain. This CDR3 has 16 residues. The J segment lost 2 bases and the V segment lost 4 bases, leaving 12 bases of the junction unmatched.

The table lists this clone with a few counts. The rearrangement joins TRBV7-3 to TRBJ2-2; 7 nucleotides match TRBD2. The V gene end was trimmed by 6 bases and the J gene end by 3 bases; junction bases not matched to a gene: 4. The CDR3 has 14 amino acids. CDR1 is SGHTA and CDR2 is FQGTGA in the germline V gene. CDR3: CASSRGGDTGELFF. As DNA, the CDR3 is TGTGCCAGCAGTCGGGGAGGGGACACCGGGGAGCTGTTTTTT. Variable domain in full (rest from reference TRBV7-3 and TRBJ2-2): GAGVSQTPSNKVTEKGKYVELRCDPISGHTALYWYRQSLGQGPEFLIYFQGTGAADDSGLPNDRFFAVRPEGSVSTLKIQRTERGDSAVYLCASSRGGDTGELFFGEGSRLTVL.

This clone has just a few counts. The rearrangement uses TRBV5-1 and TRBJ2-7; 11 bases are a match to TRBD1. Germline V gene sequence: CDR1 SGHRS, CDR2 YFSETQ. The CDR3 extends over 17 amino acids. After removal of 4 bases from V and 4 bases from J, the junction contained 13 bases not matched to a gene. The CDR3 sequence: CASSPQVGQGARYEQYF. The CDR3 DNA reads TGCGCCAGCAGCCCACAGGTAGGACAGGGGGCACGGTACGAGCAGTACTTC.

This clone has a handful of counts. The chain joins TRBV2 to TRBJ1-1; the D is unclear. The germline V gene encodes CDR1 SNHLY and CDR2 FYNNEI. V lost 2 bases to trimming and J lost 10 bases, with 8 bases between them. The CDR3 is 11 residues long. The CDR3 here is CASSEWALAFF. CDR3 nucleotides: TGTGCCAGCAGTGAATGGGCCCTAGCTTTCTTT.

The chain carries TRBV18 and TRBJ1-2; no definite D call. Germline CDR1 KGHSH, CDR2 LQKENI. The CDR3 is 13 amino acids. The V gene lost 1 base and the J gene lost 8 bases, with 11 bases spanning the gap. The CDR3 here is CASSPRSNEGYTF. CDR3 sequence (DNA): TGTGCCAGCTCACCACGTTCGAACGAGGGCTACACCTTC.

The CDR3 coding sequence is TGTGCCAGTAGGGACAGCGCCTACTATAATTCACCCCTCCACTTT. It is translated as CASRDSAYYNSPLHF. The V call is TRBV19, the J call TRBJ1-6; D possibly corresponds to TRBD1 (6 bases). From germline, CDR1 is LNHDA and CDR2 SQIVND (reference sequence). The CDR3 has 15 residues. Trimming cost V 6 bases and J 3 bases, with 12 bases left between them.

The V and J genes are TRBV12-3 or TRBV12-4 and TRBJ1-5; D not certain. The ends were cut back, 4 bases at V and 5 bases at J, with 9 bases in the middle. This CDR3 has 13 amino acids. The CDR3 DNA is TGTGCCAGCAGTTCGGGGAGGGATCAGCCCCAGCATTTT. Protein: CASSSGRDQPQHF.